Following are 30 T cell receptor beta chains from one sample sequenced in a study of cytotoxic CD8 clonotypes in ibrutinib-treated CLL. The protocol was immunoSEQ multiplex PCR, while the TCRdb copy is restricted to in-frame clones and leaves out a portion. The sample contains more than 35,000 clones, about two thirds of which appear only once. Source: PBMCs, taken at disease progression, from a patient treated with ibrutinib. Every receptor here comes from a human donor with chronic lymphocytic leukemia.

The genes are TRBV2 and TRBJ1-1; TRBD1 matches 7 bases. The CDR3 contains 13 residues. The germline V gene encodes CDR1 SNHLY and CDR2 FYNNEI. Unmatched junction bases numbered 5, after V lost 7 bases and J lost 3 bases. This CDR3 is CASNPDRDTEAFF. The CDR3 coding sequence is TGTGCCAGCAACCCCGACAGGGACACTGAAGCTTTCTTT. Variable domain in full (rest from reference TRBV2 and TRBJ1-1): EPEVTQTPSHQVTQMGQEVILRCVPISNHLYFYWYRQILGQKVEFLVSFYNNEISEKSEIFDDQFSVERPDGSNFTLKIRSTKLEDSAMYFCASNPDRDTEAFFGQGTRLTVV.

This rearrangement joins TRBV15 to TRBJ2-3; 12 nucleotides line up with TRBD1. V lost 5 bases and J lost 5; bases outside the gene matches: 5. Looked up from germline, CDR1 is LNHNV and CDR2 is YYDKDF (reference sequence). The CDR3 covers 15 residues. In DNA, the CDR3 is TGTGCCACCAGCTCAGGGACAGGGGGCAAAGATACGCAGTATTTT. It codes for CATSSGTGGKDTQYF.

The chain has TRBV4-2 and TRBJ2-3, with D possibly matching TRBD1 (5 bases). The CDR3 spans 16 residues. CDR1 is LGHNA and CDR2 is YNFKEQ in the germline V gene. V lost 0 bases and J lost 2, with 12 bases in between. CDR3 sequence: CASSQEVGRDTDTQYF. The CDR3 DNA reads as TGTGCCAGCAGCCAAGAAGTGGGCAGGGACACAGATACGCAGTATTTT.

This clone was seen a handful of times. This rearrangement joins TRBV5-1 to TRBJ1-1; 9 bases are shared with TRBD1. The V and J ends lost 4 bases and 7 bases, in that order; junction bases with no gene match: 5. From germline, CDR1 is SGHRS and CDR2 YFSETQ. This CDR3 spans 13 amino acids. CDR3 amino acids: CASSTSGQGEAFF. The CDR3 bases are TGCGCCAGCAGCACTTCGGGACAGGGTGAAGCTTTCTTT.

The chain uses TRBV6-6 and TRBJ1-5; D may be TRBD1 (6 bases). V shed 2 bases and J shed 0 bases, with 11 bases lying between them. Germline V gene sequence: CDR1 MNHNY, CDR2 SVGAGI (reference sequence). The CDR3 contains 16 residues. The CDR3 DNA is TGTGCCAGCAGTTACGGGACATCTTATAGCAATCAGCCCCAGCATTTT. The encoded protein is CASSYGTSYSNQPQHF.

The rearrangement joins TRBV6-1 to TRBJ1-1; D unclear. The CDR3 totals 15 residues. Deletions cut 11 bases from V and 1 base from J, with 20 bases between. Germline V lookup: CDR1 MNHNS, CDR2 SASEGT. This chain's CDR3 is CAGLRPWRPNTEAFF. The CDR3 nucleotides read TGTGCCGGCTTAAGGCCTTGGCGGCCGAACACTGAAGCTTTCTTT.

This clone has only a few counts. The V call is TRBV5-1, the J call TRBJ2-6; TRBD2 agrees at 8 bases. In germline, CDR1 is SGHRS, CDR2 YFSETQ. There are 17 residues in the CDR3. V was clipped by 0 bases and J by 4 bases; unmatched bases: 6. The CDR3 DNA reads as TGCGCCAGCAGCTTGGCCGGAGCGGGGGCCGGGGCCAACGTCCTGACTTTC. Translated, it gives CASSLAGAGAGANVLTF.

The chain links TRBV9 to TRBJ2-1; D gene unclear. This CDR3 is 14 amino acids long. Trimming cost V 3 bases and J 0 bases, with 7 bases left between them. Germline values: CDR1 SGDLS, CDR2 YYNGEE. CDR3 DNA: TGTGCCAGCAGCGACCTGAGCTCCTACAATGAGCAGTTCTTC. The encoded protein is CASSDLSSYNEQFF.

The chain has TRBV9 and TRBJ1-3; D is unclear. CDR1 SGDLS and CDR2 YYNGEE come from the germline V gene. V gave up 7 bases and J gave up 0 bases, with 5 bases separating them. The CDR3 has 12 amino acids. The CDR3 loop is CASSRSGNTIYF. CDR3 DNA: TGTGCCAGCTCCCGCTCTGGAAACACCATATATTTT.

The chain uses TRBV7-8 and TRBJ1-6, with 7 bases fitting TRBD1. Germline V gives CDR1 SGHVS, CDR2 FQNEAQ. CDR3 length: 14 amino acids. The trim removed 2 bases at V and 7 bases at J, leaving 2 bases unmatched. The CDR3 DNA follows: TGTGCCAGCAGCTTATCGGGACAGAATTCACCCCTCCACTTT. Translated: CASSLSGQNSPLHF.

The rearrangement joins TRBV6-5 to TRBJ1-1; D remains ambiguous. The CDR3 runs 13 residues. Germline V gives CDR1 MNHEY, CDR2 SVGAGI. The germline V and J ends were trimmed by 5 bases and 1 base, with 8 bases remaining between them. In DNA form, the CDR3 reads TGTGCCAGCAGTAGGCGGTGGAACACTGAAGCTTTCTTT. It codes for CASSRRWNTEAFF.

This clone was seen only once. The gene calls are TRBV11-2 and TRBJ2-1; TRBD2 agrees at 9 bases. With 3 bases clipped from V and 9 bases from J, the junction kept 15 bases outside the gene matches. There are 17 residues in the CDR3. Germline V CDR1 and CDR2: SGHAT, FQNNGV. Here the CDR3 reads CASSFISGGVESAEQFF. The DNA of the CDR3 is TGTGCCAGCAGCTTCATTAGCGGGGGCGTAGAAAGTGCTGAGCAGTTCTTC.

This chain joins TRBV4-1 and TRBJ2-3; D remains unclear. Germline-derived CDR1 and CDR2 are MGHRA and YSYEKL. This CDR3 has 12 residues. V was cut by 1 base and J by 6 bases, with 5 bases left in between. CDR3 DNA sequence: TGCGCCAGCAGCCAAGGGCCCGATACGCAGTATTTT. The encoded protein is CASSQGPDTQYF.

V gene TRBV6-5 combines with J gene TRBJ1-2; 10 bases match TRBD1. This CDR3 region has 15 residues. The V segment lost 6 bases and the J segment 5 bases; nucleotides outside the gene matches: 9. Germline V gene sequence: CDR1 MNHEY, CDR2 SVGAGI. The CDR3 here is CASRDPGQGHYGYTF. The DNA for the CDR3 is TGTGCCAGCAGGGATCCGGGACAGGGGCATTATGGCTACACCTTC.

In DNA form, the CDR3 reads TGCGCCAGCACCCGAGCTACTGAAGCTTTCTTT. Translating gives CASTRATEAFF. The genes are TRBV4-1 and TRBJ1-1; D remains unclear. Germline lookup yields CDR1 MGHRA and CDR2 YSYEKL. Trimming left V 7 bases short and J 5 bases short, with 8 bases between. This CDR3 spans 11 amino acids.

This rearrangement joins TRBV29-1 to TRBJ2-3; D is ambiguous. There are 14 residues in the CDR3. Germline assignment: CDR1 SQVTM and CDR2 ANQGSEA. V was trimmed by 3 bases and J by 6 bases, leaving 16 bases between them. The CDR3 bases are TGCAGCGTTGAGTCACCGATAAAGATGGATACGCAGTATTTT. Its protein product is CSVESPIKMDTQYF.

The rearrangement joins TRBV6-6 to TRBJ1-6, with D possibly matching TRBD1 (5 bases). The CDR3 contains 16 residues. Trimming took 2 bases from V and 4 from J, leaving 12 bases between them. CDR1 and CDR2 (germline): MNHNY, SVGAGI (reference sequence). CDR3 nucleotide sequence: TGTGCCAGCAGTTACGCAGGGCTGAGATATAATTCACCCCTCCACTTT. It specifies CASSYAGLRYNSPLHF.

The chain carries TRBV10-3 and TRBJ1-1; D gene uncertain. The CDR3 runs 15 residues. CDR1 and CDR2 (germline): ENHRY, SYGVKD. Trimming pared 7 bases from V and 2 bases from J, leaving 17 bases between. The CDR3 is CAITIGPPSNTEAFF. For the CDR3, the DNA is TGTGCCATCACTATCGGACCGCCGAGCAACACTGAAGCTTTCTTT.

The rearrangement uses TRBV5-8 and TRBJ1-2; D gene unclear. V was trimmed by 4 bases and J by 7 bases, leaving 8 bases between them. The CDR3 length is 11 residues. Germline V gives CDR1 SGHTS, CDR2 YDEGEE. The CDR3 here is CASSRLVGYTF. CDR3 in DNA: TGTGCCAGCAGCCGGCTGGTTGGCTACACCTTC.

This clone has more than one count but fewer than ten. The chain carries TRBV11-2 and TRBJ2-1, with D unclear. Deletions cut 5 bases from V and 0 bases from J, with 14 bases between. CDR3 length: 16 residues. Germline V gene data show CDR1 as SGHAT and CDR2 as FQNNGV. As DNA, the CDR3 is TGTGCCAGCAGCACCGAACTTCCGAGCTCCTACAATGAGCAGTTCTTC. It yields the protein CASSTELPSSYNEQFF.

The chain has TRBV6-1 and TRBJ1-1; D gene uncertain. V was pared by 2 bases and J by 3 bases, with 16 bases between. There are 16 residues in the CDR3. Germline V CDR1 and CDR2: MNHNS, SASEGT. CDR3 sequence (DNA): TGTGCCAGCAGTGAAATCCGGGAAAACTCAGACACTGAAGCTTTCTTT. Protein sequence: CASSEIRENSDTEAFF.

The chain uses TRBV5-1 and TRBJ2-7; D not resolved. V lost 0 bases and J 6 bases, leaving 4 bases between the germline ends. Germline V lookup: CDR1 SGHRS, CDR2 YFSETQ. The CDR3 runs 11 residues. CDR3 nucleotides: TGCGCCAGCAGCTTGGACCGCGAGCAGTACTTC. Its protein product is CASSLDREQYF.

V usage is TRBV5-1 and J usage is TRBJ2-7; the D gene is possibly TRBD2 (6 bases). The germline V gene encodes CDR1 SGHRS and CDR2 YFSETQ. The CDR3 covers 13 residues. The V end was cut by 0 bases, the J end by 6 bases, with 10 bases between. CDR3 sequence reads: CASSLAGRGEQYF. The DNA for the CDR3 is TGCGCCAGCAGCTTGGCCGGGAGAGGCGAGCAGTACTTC.

The gene calls are TRBV2 and TRBJ2-5, with D perhaps assigned TRBD1 or TRBD2 (6 bases each). Germline V gene lookup returns CDR1 SNHLY and CDR2 FYNNEI. This CDR3 is built from 14 residues. Trimming removed 7 bases at V and 5 bases at J, with 17 bases between. In DNA, the CDR3 is TGTGCCAGCACCCCGGGGGCCGCGGCGGAGACCCAGTACTTC. This gives the protein CASTPGAAAETQYF. The variable domain in full, with the rest retrieved from reference TRBV2 and TRBJ2-5, is EPEVTQTPSHQVTQMGQEVILRCVPISNHLYFYWYRQILGQKVEFLVSFYNNEISEKSEIFDDQFSVERPDGSNFTLKIRSTKLEDSAMYFCASTPGAAAETQYFGPGTRLLVL.

This clone has more than one count but fewer than ten. The chain is built from TRBV5-6 and TRBJ2-5; D may correspond to TRBD1 or TRBD2 (6 bases each). The CDR3 has 15 residues. CDR1 is SGHDT and CDR2 is YYEEEE in the germline V gene. Between the trimmed V and J ends, which lost 0 bases and 4 bases, there was a span of 13 bases. Written as DNA, the CDR3 is TGTGCCAGCAGCTTGGCACAGGGAGGAAGAGAGACCCAGTACTTC. Amino acids: CASSLAQGGRETQYF.

The J gene is TRBJ2-2, the V gene TRBV5-1; 9 positions agree with TRBD2. Germline loops: CDR1 SGHRS, CDR2 YFSETQ. The V segment lost 1 base and the J segment 0 bases; nucleotides outside the gene matches: 4. The CDR3 is 17 amino acids. The CDR3: CASSLRSGGTNTGELFF. CDR3 DNA: TGCGCCAGCAGCTTGAGGAGCGGGGGGACGAACACCGGGGAGCTGTTTTTT. The full variable domain, in which reference TRBV5-1 and TRBJ2-2 provide the parts outside the CDR3, is KAGVTQTPRYLIKTRGQQVTLSCSPISGHRSVSWYQQTPGQGLQFLFEYFSETQRNKGNFPGRFSGRQFSNSRSEMNVSTLELGDSALYLCASSLRSGGTNTGELFFGEGSRLTVL.

The rearrangement uses TRBV6-6 and TRBJ1-5, with D maybe TRBD1 (5 bases). This CDR3 comprises 15 residues. The germline CDR1 and CDR2 sequences are MNHNY and SVGAGI (reference sequence). Trimming took off 2 bases at V and 3 bases at J, with 11 bases between the two ends. The CDR3 protein is CASSYRGDFNQPQHF. The CDR3 region has the DNA TGTGCCAGCAGTTACCGAGGGGATTTCAATCAGCCCCAGCATTTT.

For the CDR3, the DNA is TGTGCCAGCAGGAGGACTAGCGGGGGCGCCAGCTCCTACGAGCAGTACTTC. Translation: CASRRTSGGASSYEQYF. V is TRBV13 and J is TRBJ2-7; TRBD2 matches 13 bases. V gave up 6 bases and J gave up 0 bases; unmatched junction bases: 8. Germline CDR1 PRHDT, CDR2 FYEKMQ (reference sequence). The CDR3 has 17 amino acids.

This chain uses TRBV4-2 with TRBJ1-1, with a tentative D call TRBD1 (6 bases). Germline V gives CDR1 LGHNA, CDR2 YNFKEQ. The V end lost 3 bases, the J end lost 0 bases, and 17 bases lay between the germline ends. The CDR3 is made up of 17 amino acids. The CDR3: CASSHPEGGPMNTEAFF. The CDR3 region has the DNA TGTGCCAGCAGCCATCCCGAGGGGGGGCCGATGAACACTGAAGCTTTCTTT.

The chain links TRBV21-1 to TRBJ2-7. TRBV21-1 is a known pseudogene. There are 14 residues in the CDR3. In DNA form, the CDR3 reads TGTGCCAGCACCCCCTCGGCCAGAACCTACGAGCAGTACTTC. Translating gives CASTPSARTYEQYF.